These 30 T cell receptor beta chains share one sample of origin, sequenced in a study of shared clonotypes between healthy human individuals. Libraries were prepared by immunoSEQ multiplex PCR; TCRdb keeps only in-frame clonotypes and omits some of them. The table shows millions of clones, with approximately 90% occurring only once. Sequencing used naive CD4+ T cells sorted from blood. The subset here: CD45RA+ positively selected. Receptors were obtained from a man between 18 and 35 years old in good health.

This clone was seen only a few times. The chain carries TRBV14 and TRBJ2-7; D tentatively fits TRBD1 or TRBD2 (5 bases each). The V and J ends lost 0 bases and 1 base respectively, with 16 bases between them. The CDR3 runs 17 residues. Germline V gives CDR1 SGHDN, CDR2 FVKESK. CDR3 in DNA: TGTGCCAGCAGCCAAGATTGGAGCCGGGACGGATCCTACGAGCAGTACTTC. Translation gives CASSQDWSRDGSYEQYF.

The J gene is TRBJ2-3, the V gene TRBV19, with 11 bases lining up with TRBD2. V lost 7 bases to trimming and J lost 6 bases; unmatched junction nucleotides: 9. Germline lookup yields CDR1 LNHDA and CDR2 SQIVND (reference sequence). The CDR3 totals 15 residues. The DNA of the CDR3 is TGTGCCAGTAAAACGACTAGCGGGGAAGGGGATACGCAGTATTTT. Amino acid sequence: CASKTTSGEGDTQYF. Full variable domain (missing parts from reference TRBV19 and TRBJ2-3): DGGITQSPKYLFRKEGQNVTLSCEQNLNHDAMYWYRQDPGQGLRLIYYSQIVNDFQKGDIAEGYSVSREKKESFPLTVTSAQKNPTAFYLCASKTTSGEGDTQYFGPGTRLTVL.

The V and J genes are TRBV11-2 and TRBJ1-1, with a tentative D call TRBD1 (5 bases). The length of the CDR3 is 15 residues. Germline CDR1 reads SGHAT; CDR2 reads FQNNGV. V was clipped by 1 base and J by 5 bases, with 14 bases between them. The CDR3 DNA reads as TGTGCCAGCAGCTTAGGGGGGGGAGGTCGGACTGAAGCTTTCTTT. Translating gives CASSLGGGGRTEAFF. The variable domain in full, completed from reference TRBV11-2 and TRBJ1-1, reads EAGVAQSPRYKIIEKRQSVAFWCNPISGHATLYWYQQILGQGPKLLIQFQNNGVVDDSQLPKDRFSAERLKGVDSTLKIQPAKLEDSAVYLCASSLGGGGRTEAFFGQGTRLTVV.

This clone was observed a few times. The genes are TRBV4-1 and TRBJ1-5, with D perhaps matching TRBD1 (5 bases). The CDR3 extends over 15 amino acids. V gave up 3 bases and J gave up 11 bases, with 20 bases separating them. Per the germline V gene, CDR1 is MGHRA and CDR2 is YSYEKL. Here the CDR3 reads CASSQSQGLPGSQHF. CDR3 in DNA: TGCGCCAGCAGCCAGAGCCAGGGTCTCCCGGGGTCCCAGCATTTT.

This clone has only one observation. CDR3 DNA: TGTGCCAGCAGCGTGGGCCTCGGTGGTGGCTACACCTTC. Translation: CASSVGLGGGYTF. J is TRBJ1-2 and V is TRBV9; D gene uncertain. Trimming stripped 2 bases from V and 7 bases from J, with 12 bases between. CDR1 is SGDLS and CDR2 is YYNGEE in the germline V gene. This CDR3 has 13 residues. Full variable domain (remainder filled in from reference TRBV9 and TRBJ1-2): DSGVTQTPKHLITATGQRVTLRCSPRSGDLSVYWYQQSLDQGLQFLIQYYNGEERAKGNILERFSAQQFPDLHSELNLSSLELGDSALYFCASSVGLGGGYTFGSGTRLTVV.

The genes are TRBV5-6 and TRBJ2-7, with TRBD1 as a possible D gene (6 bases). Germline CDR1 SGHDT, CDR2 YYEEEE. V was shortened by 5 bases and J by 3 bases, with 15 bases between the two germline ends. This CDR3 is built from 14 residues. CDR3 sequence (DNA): TGTGCCAGCAGTCGAACGGGACAAAGCTACGAGCAGTACTTC. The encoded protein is CASSRTGQSYEQYF.

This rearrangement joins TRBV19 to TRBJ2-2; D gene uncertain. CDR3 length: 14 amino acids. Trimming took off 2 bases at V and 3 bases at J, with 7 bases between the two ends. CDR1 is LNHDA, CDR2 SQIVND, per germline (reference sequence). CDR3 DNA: TGTGCCAGTAGTATAACAGTTTACACCGGGGAGCTGTTTTTT. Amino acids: CASSITVYTGELFF.

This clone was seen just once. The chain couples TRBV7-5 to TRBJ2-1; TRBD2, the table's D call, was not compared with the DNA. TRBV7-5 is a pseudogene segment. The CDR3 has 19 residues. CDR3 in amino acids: CARSPREAGAGSSYNEQFF. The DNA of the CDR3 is TGTGCCAGAAGCCCCAGAGAGGCGGGGGCAGGAAGCTCCTACAATGAGCAGTTCTTC.

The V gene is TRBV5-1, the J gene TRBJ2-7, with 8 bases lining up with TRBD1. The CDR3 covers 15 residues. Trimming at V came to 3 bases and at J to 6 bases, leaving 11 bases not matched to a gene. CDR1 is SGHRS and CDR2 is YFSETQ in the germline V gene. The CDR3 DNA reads TGCGCCAGCAGCTCGACTGGACAGGGAGCGGGCGAGCAGTACTTC. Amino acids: CASSSTGQGAGEQYF.

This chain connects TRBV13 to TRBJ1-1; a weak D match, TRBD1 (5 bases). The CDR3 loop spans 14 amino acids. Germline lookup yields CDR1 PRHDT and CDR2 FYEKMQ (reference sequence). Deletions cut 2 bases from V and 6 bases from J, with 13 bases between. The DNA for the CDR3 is TGTGCCAGCAGCTTATTCCAGGGCGTATCTGAAGCTTTCTTT. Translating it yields CASSLFQGVSEAFF.

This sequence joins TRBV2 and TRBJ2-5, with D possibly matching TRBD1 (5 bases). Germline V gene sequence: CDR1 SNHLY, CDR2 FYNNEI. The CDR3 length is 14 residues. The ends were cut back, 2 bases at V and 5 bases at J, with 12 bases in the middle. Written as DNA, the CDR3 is TGTGCCAGCAGTGAACAGGCAGGGCTTGAGACCCAGTACTTC. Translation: CASSEQAGLETQYF.

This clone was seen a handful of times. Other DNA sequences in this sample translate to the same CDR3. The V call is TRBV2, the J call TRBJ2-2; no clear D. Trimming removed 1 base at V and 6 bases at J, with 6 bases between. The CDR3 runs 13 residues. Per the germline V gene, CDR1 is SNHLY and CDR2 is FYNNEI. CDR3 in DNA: TGTGCCAGCAGTGAAGTCCGGGCCGGGGAGCTGTTTTTT. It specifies CASSEVRAGELFF.

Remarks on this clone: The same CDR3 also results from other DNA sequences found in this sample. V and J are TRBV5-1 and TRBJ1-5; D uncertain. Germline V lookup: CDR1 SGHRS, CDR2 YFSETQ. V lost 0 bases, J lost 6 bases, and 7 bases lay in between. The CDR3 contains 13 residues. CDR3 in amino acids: CASSLEGPQPQHF. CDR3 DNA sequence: TGCGCCAGCAGCTTGGAAGGGCCTCAGCCCCAGCATTTT.

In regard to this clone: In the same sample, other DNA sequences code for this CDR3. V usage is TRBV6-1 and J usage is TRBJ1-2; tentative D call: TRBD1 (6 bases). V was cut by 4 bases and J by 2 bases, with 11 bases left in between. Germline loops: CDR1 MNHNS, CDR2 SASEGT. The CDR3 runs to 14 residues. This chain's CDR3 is CASSGQQGNYGYTF. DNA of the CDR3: TGTGCCAGCAGTGGTCAACAGGGAAACTATGGCTACACCTTC.

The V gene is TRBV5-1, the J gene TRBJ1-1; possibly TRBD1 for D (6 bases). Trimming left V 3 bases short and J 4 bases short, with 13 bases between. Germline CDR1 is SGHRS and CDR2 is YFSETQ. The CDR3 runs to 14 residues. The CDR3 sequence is CASSSFTGPTEAFF. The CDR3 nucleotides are TGCGCCAGCAGCTCGTTTACAGGGCCCACTGAAGCTTTCTTT.

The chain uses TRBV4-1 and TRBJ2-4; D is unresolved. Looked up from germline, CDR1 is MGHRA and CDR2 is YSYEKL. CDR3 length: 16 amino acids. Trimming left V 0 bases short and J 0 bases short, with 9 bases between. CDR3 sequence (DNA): TGCGCCAGCAGCCAAGACATACCACTAGCCAAAAACATTCAGTACTTC. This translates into CASSQDIPLAKNIQYF.

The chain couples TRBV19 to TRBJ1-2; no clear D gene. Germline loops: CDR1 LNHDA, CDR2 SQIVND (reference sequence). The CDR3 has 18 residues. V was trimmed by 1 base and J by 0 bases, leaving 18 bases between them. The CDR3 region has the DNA TGTGCCAGTAGTATAGGGGCAGGTGCCCCGCTTACTAACTATGGCTACACCTTC. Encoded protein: CASSIGAGAPLTNYGYTF.

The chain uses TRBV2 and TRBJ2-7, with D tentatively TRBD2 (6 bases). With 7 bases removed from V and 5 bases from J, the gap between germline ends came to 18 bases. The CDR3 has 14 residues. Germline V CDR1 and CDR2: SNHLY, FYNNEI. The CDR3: CASTERRLGDEQYF. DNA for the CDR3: TGTGCCAGCACCGAAAGGAGACTAGGAGACGAGCAGTACTTC.

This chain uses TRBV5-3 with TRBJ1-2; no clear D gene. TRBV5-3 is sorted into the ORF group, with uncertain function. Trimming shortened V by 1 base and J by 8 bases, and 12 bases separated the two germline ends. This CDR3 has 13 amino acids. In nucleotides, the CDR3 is TGTGCCAGAAGCTTGTTCTGGGAAAACGGCTACACCTTC. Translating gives CARSLFWENGYTF.

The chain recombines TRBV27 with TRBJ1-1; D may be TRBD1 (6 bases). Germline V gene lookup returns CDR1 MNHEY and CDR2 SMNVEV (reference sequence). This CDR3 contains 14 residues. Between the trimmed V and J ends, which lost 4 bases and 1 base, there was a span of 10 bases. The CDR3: CASSYRDTNTEAFF. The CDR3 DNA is TGTGCCAGCAGTTACCGGGACACGAACACTGAAGCTTTCTTT.

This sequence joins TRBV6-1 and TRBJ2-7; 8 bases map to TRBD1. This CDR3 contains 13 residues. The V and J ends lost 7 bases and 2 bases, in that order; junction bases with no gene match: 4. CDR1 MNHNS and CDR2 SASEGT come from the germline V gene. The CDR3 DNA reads TGTGCCAGCAAGGGACAGGTAGCCTACGAGCAGTACTTC. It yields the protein CASKGQVAYEQYF.

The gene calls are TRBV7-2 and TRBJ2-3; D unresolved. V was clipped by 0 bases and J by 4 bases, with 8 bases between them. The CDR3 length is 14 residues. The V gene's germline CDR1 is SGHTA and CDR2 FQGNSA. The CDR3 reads CASSLAKAADTQYF. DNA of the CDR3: TGTGCCAGCAGCTTAGCAAAGGCGGCAGATACGCAGTATTTT.

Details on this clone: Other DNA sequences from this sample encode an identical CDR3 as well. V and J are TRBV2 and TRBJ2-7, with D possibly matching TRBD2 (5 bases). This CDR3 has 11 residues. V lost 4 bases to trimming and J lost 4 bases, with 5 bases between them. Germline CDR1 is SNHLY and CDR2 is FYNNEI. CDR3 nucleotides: TGTGCCAGCAGTGGCGGGTACGAGCAGTACTTC. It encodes CASSGGYEQYF.

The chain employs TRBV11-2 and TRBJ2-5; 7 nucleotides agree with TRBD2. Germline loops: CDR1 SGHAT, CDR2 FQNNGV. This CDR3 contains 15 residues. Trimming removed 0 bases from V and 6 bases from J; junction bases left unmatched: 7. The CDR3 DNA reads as TGTGCCAGCAGCTTAGATCCAGCGGGATTGCAGACCCAGTACTTC. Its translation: CASSLDPAGLQTQYF.

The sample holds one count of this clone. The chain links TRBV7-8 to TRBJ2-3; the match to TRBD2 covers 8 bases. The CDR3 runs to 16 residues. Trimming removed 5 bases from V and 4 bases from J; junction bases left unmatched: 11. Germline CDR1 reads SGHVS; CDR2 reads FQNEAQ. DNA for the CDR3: TGTGCCAGCAGCCCGGGCGTGGCGGGGGGTGCAGATACGCAGTATTTT. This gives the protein CASSPGVAGGADTQYF.

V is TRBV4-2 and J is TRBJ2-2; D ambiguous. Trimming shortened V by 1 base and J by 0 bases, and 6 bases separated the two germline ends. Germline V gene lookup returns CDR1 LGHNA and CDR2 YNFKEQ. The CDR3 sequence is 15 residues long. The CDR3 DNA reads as TGTGCCAGCAGCCAAGCCGGATCGAACACCGGGGAGCTGTTTTTT. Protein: CASSQAGSNTGELFF.

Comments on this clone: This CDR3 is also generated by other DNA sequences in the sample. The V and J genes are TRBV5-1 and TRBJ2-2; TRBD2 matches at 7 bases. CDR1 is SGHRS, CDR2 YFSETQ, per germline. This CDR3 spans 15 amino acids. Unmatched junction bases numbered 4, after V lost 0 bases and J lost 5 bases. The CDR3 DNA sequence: TGCGCCAGCAGCTTGGCGGGCGGGAGTACCGGGGAGCTGTTTTTT. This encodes CASSLAGGSTGELFF.

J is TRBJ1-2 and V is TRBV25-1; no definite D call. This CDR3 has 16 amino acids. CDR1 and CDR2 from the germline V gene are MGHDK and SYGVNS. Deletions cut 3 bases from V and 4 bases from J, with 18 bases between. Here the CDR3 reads CASSDNLARNIYGYTF. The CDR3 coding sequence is TGTGCCAGCAGTGATAACCTTGCACGTAATATCTATGGCTACACCTTC.

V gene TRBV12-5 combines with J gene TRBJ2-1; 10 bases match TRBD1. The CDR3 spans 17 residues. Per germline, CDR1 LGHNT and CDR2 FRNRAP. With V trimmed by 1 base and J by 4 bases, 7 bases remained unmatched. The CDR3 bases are TGTGCTAGTGGTTTGGCCACACCGGGACAGGGGTACAATGAGCAGTTCTTC. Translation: CASGLATPGQGYNEQFF.

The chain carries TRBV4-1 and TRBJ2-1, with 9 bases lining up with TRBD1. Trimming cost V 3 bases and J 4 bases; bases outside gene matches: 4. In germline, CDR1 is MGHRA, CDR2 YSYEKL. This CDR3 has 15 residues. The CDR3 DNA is TGCGCCAGCAGCCACCGGGACAGGGAATACAATGAGCAGTTCTTC. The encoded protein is CASSHRDREYNEQFF.